The 8 T cell receptor beta chains below all came from one sample that was sequenced in a study of blood T cells in healthy people across ages. Primers used in a second PCR of roughly 6 to 12 cycles were a sample-barcoded 5' primer and a J-beta primer mix. A single record per CDR3 protein comes from TCRdb applying MiXCR to the 5' RACE reads. Among about 670,000 distinct CDR3 sequences listed, 40% to 65% were seen once. Sequencing was done on a sample of blood. Receptors were obtained from an elderly woman in good health.

A note on this clonotype: The junction and the germline gene differ at one end; a read error may be behind it. The CDR3 region is CASSFVGGHTGAFF. CDR3 sequence (DNA): TGCGCCAGCAGCTTCGTTGGGGGCCACACTGGAGCTTTCTTT. The chain carries TRBV5-1 and TRBJ1-1, with D possibly TRBD1 on 6 matching bases. The CDR3 has 14 amino acids. CDR1 is SGHRS and CDR2 is YFSETQ in the germline V gene.

Concerning this clonotype itself: A much more abundant neighbour one base away suggests this may be a read error. V usage is TRBV9 and J usage is TRBJ1-2; D is undetermined. V shed 4 bases and J shed 0 bases, with 16 bases lying between them. CDR1 SGDLS and CDR2 YYNGEE come from the germline V gene. This CDR3 has 16 residues. This CDR3 reads CASSPPSRGSNYGYTF. CDR3 DNA sequence: TGTGCCAGCAGCCCGCCCAGCCGGGGATCTAACTATGGCTACACCTTC.

The chain links TRBV5-1 to TRBJ1-4; 9 bases are shared with TRBD1. Germline CDR1 SGHRS, CDR2 YFSETQ. The CDR3 runs 14 residues. V shed 4 bases and J 6 bases; nucleotides not matched to a gene: 4. The CDR3 is CASSPGQGDEKLFF. The CDR3 DNA reads as TGCGCCAGCAGCCCGGGACAGGGAGATGAAAAACTGTTTTTT.

This clonotype was seen ten or more times. The genes are TRBV6-6 and TRBJ2-1; D unresolved. The CDR3 spans 11 residues. Looked up from germline, CDR1 is MNHNY and CDR2 is SVGAGI (reference sequence). Trimming stripped 5 bases from V and 7 bases from J, with 6 bases between. The DNA of the CDR3 is TGTGCCAGCAGTCCTAAGAATGAGCAGTTCTTC. This codes for CASSPKNEQFF.

V usage is TRBV7-9 and J usage is TRBJ2-1; 7 nucleotides match TRBD2. Trimming removed 6 bases from V and 6 bases from J; junction bases left unmatched: 8. Germline V CDR1 and CDR2: SEHNR, FQNEAQ (reference sequence). The CDR3 contains 14 residues. The CDR3 DNA reads as TGTGCCAGCAGTAGCGCTAGCGGCGGCAATGAGCAGTTCTTC. As protein: CASSSASGGNEQFF.

This chain uses TRBV6-6 with TRBJ1-5; D is unresolved. From germline, CDR1 is MNHNY and CDR2 SVGAGI (reference sequence). V lost 6 bases to trimming and J lost 2 bases, with 14 bases between them. The CDR3 extends over 15 amino acids. Here the CDR3 reads CASSQTSGGNQPQHF. The CDR3 DNA follows: TGTGCCAGCAGCCAAACTTCCGGGGGCAATCAGCCCCAGCATTTT.

The genes are TRBV20-1 and TRBJ1-3; maybe TRBD1 (6 bases). Trimming stripped 2 bases from V and 4 bases from J, with 12 bases between. CDR3 length: 14 amino acids. The germline V gene encodes CDR1 DFQATT and CDR2 SNEGSKA (reference sequence). This chain's CDR3 is CSARSTGPGNTIYF. The CDR3 nucleotides read TGCAGTGCTAGATCGACAGGTCCCGGAAACACCATATATTTT.

This chain links TRBV2 with TRBJ1-4; D gene ambiguous. Germline loops: CDR1 SNHLY, CDR2 FYNNEI. The V and J ends lost 7 bases and 7 bases respectively, with 7 bases between them. The CDR3 contains 11 residues. DNA of the CDR3: TGTGCCAGCACAGACCGTGAAAAACTGTTTTTT. This codes for CASTDREKLFF.